Below are 13 T cell receptor beta chains sequenced from a single sample in a study of human CD4 T cells and Enterobacteriaceae. Only in-frame clones appear in the TCRdb table, and some are missing; sequencing was by immunoSEQ multiplex PCR. In the table there are tens of thousands of clones, 70% to 85% of which are singletons. The memory gate held CD4+ cells that were not CD45RA+CCR7+CD95- naive cells, over 98% pure. Sequenced sample: memory CD4+ T cells from blood. These receptors were collected from a human donor in good health.

This clone has only a few counts. CDR3 region: CASSYPPGDEQYF. As DNA, the CDR3 is TGTGCCAGCAGTTACCCCCCGGGGGACGAGCAGTACTTC. The gene calls are TRBV6-6 and TRBJ2-7, with TRBD2 as a possible D gene (6 bases). From germline, CDR1 is MNHNY and CDR2 SVGAGI (reference sequence). The CDR3 has 13 residues. V was cut by 2 bases and J by 5 bases, with 10 bases left in between.

The rearrangement joins TRBV28 to TRBJ1-2; D is unclear. V shed 11 bases and J shed 0 bases, with 13 bases lying between them. The germline V gene encodes CDR1 MDHEN and CDR2 SYDVKM. The CDR3 extends over 13 amino acids. CDR3 in DNA: TGTGCCTCCCGGGGATCAGCTAACTATGGCTACACCTTC. Amino acids: CASRGSANYGYTF.

This clone was counted a single time. The chain has TRBV5-1 and TRBJ2-4; 9 bases align to TRBD1. The junction had 6 bases not matched to a gene; V was cut back by 4 bases and J by 10 bases. The CDR3 totals 13 residues. From germline, CDR1 is SGHRS and CDR2 YFSETQ. The chain's CDR3 is CASSTTGQGIQYF. Written as DNA, the CDR3 is TGCGCCAGCAGCACAACGGGACAGGGAATTCAGTACTTC.

The chain is built from TRBV5-6 and TRBJ2-5; TRBD2 might be the D (6 bases). With 2 bases removed from V and 0 bases from J, the gap between germline ends came to 8 bases. CDR1 and CDR2 (germline): SGHDT, YYEEEE. This CDR3 has 14 residues. This CDR3 is CASSFSGYQETQYF. The CDR3 coding sequence is TGTGCCAGCAGCTTCAGCGGGTACCAAGAGACCCAGTACTTC.

The genes are TRBV4-2 and TRBJ2-6; TRBD2 matches 12 bases. J gave up 4 bases and V 0 bases, and 10 bases lay outside the gene matches. Germline V gene sequence: CDR1 LGHNA, CDR2 YNFKEQ. The CDR3 consists of 20 residues. The CDR3 DNA sequence: TGTGCCAGCAGCCAAGAAAAACGGACTAGCGGGGTTTGGGGGGCCAACGTCCTGACTTTC. This gives the protein CASSQEKRTSGVWGANVLTF.

V is TRBV6-1 and J is TRBJ2-1; D is unclear. The CDR3 runs to 13 residues. Germline assignment: CDR1 MNHNS and CDR2 SASEGT. V shed 5 bases and J shed 3 bases, with 8 bases lying between them. In nucleotides, the CDR3 is TGTGCCAGCAGTTCGTCCGGCTACAATGAGCAGTTCTTC. This gives the protein CASSSSGYNEQFF.

The chain carries TRBV19 and TRBJ2-7, with TRBD1 matching over 7 bases. CDR3 length: 14 amino acids. J gave up 2 bases and V 6 bases, and 7 bases lay outside the gene matches. CDR1 is LNHDA, CDR2 SQIVND, per germline (reference sequence). CDR3 residues: CASSNTGQAYEQYF. The CDR3 DNA reads TGTGCCAGTAGCAACACCGGACAGGCCTACGAGCAGTACTTC. Variable domain in full (rest from reference TRBV19 and TRBJ2-7): DGGITQSPKYLFRKEGQNVTLSCEQNLNHDAMYWYRQDPGQGLRLIYYSQIVNDFQKGDIAEGYSVSREKKESFPLTVTSAQKNPTAFYLCASSNTGQAYEQYFGPGTRLTVT.

The table lists this clone with a count of one. The chain has TRBV18 and TRBJ1-4, with TRBD1 as a possible D gene (6 bases). This CDR3 contains 15 residues. Trimming removed 6 bases at V and 5 bases at J, with 16 bases between. The germline CDR1 and CDR2 sequences are KGHSH and LQKENI. CDR3 bases: TGTGCCAGCTCCTCTACCGGGACAATAAATGAAAAACTGTTTTTT. This gives the protein CASSSTGTINEKLFF.

The J gene is TRBJ1-1, the V gene TRBV6-6; 7 bases line up with TRBD1. The CDR3 length is 14 residues. Germline assignment: CDR1 MNHNY and CDR2 SVGAGI (reference sequence). J gave up 1 base and V 5 bases, and 4 bases lay outside the gene matches. The CDR3 bases are TGTGCCAGCAGTCGCGGGACAGCGAACACTGAAGCTTTCTTT. Its protein product is CASSRGTANTEAFF.

This rearrangement joins TRBV28 to TRBJ1-1; TRBD1 might be the D (5 bases). V gave up 3 bases and J gave up 1 base, with 9 bases separating them. This CDR3 comprises 14 residues. The V gene's germline CDR1 is MDHEN and CDR2 SYDVKM. The DNA for the CDR3 is TGTGCCAGCAGTTTTCTCAGGGAGAACACTGAAGCTTTCTTT. This gives the protein CASSFLRENTEAFF. Filled out from reference TRBV28 and TRBJ1-1, the complete variable domain reads DVKVTQSSRYLVKRTGEKVFLECVQDMDHENMFWYRQDPGLGLRLIYFSYDVKMKEKGDIPEGYSVSREKKERFSLILESASTNQTSMYLCASSFLRENTEAFFGQGTRLTVV.

V gene TRBV5-1 combines with J gene TRBJ1-2; D is undetermined. The CDR3 loop spans 13 amino acids. Trimming stripped 4 bases from V and 2 bases from J, with 9 bases between. CDR1 and CDR2 from the germline V gene are SGHRS and YFSETQ. CDR3 loop: CASSPDPNYGYTF. DNA for the CDR3: TGCGCCAGCAGCCCAGATCCCAACTATGGCTACACCTTC. Full variable domain (rest looked up from reference TRBV5-1 and TRBJ1-2): KAGVTQTPRYLIKTRGQQVTLSCSPISGHRSVSWYQQTPGQGLQFLFEYFSETQRNKGNFPGRFSGRQFSNSRSEMNVSTLELGDSALYLCASSPDPNYGYTFGSGTRLTVV.

This clone appeared once. The CDR3 loop reads CASSLEAETNYGYTF. As DNA, the CDR3 is TGCGCCAGCAGCTTGGAAGCCGAAACCAACTATGGCTACACCTTC. The chain is built from TRBV5-1 and TRBJ1-2, with D uncertain. This CDR3 has 15 amino acids. V was trimmed by 0 bases and J by 2 bases, leaving 11 bases between them. CDR1 is SGHRS and CDR2 is YFSETQ in the germline V gene. The whole variable domain, filled in from reference TRBV5-1 and TRBJ1-2, reads KAGVTQTPRYLIKTRGQQVTLSCSPISGHRSVSWYQQTPGQGLQFLFEYFSETQRNKGNFPGRFSGRQFSNSRSEMNVSTLELGDSALYLCASSLEAETNYGYTFGSGTRLTVV.

The J gene is TRBJ2-3, the V gene TRBV29-1, with a possible D match to TRBD1 (5 bases). This CDR3 contains 13 residues. Germline V CDR1 and CDR2: SQVTM, ANQGSEA. V was clipped by 7 bases and J by 5 bases, with 16 bases between them. The CDR3: CSAQGAGIDTQYF. Here the CDR3 DNA reads TGCAGCGCTCAAGGGGCAGGCATAGATACGCAGTATTTT.